This T cell receptor (beta chain) was retrieved from a study of cytomegalovirus exposure and HLA in healthy donors. Study-level findings and limits: Overall, approximately 150 TCR beta chains were annotated as cytomegalovirus-associated.

Germline trimming cut 5 bases from V and 7 bases from J; bases unmatched to any gene: 2. Per germline, CDR1 SGHVS and CDR2 FNYEAQ. The CDR3 sequence is 13 residues long. A multiplex PCR was run with 60 Vbeta primers and 13 Jbeta primers. The assay was immunoSEQ multiplex PCR, and TCRdb's table has in-frame clones only and misses some. The table includes more than 95,000 clones, roughly three quarters detected once. Regarding this clone: Its antigen is not known.

The sequence was obtained from a man in his fifties or sixties in good health and CMV-seropositive. The sequenced sample was PBMCs. The chain employs TRBV7-6 and TRBJ1-3; TRBD1 aligns across 10 bases. The DNA for the CDR3 is TGTGCCAGCAGCCAGGACAGGGGGAACACCATATATTTT. The encoded protein is CASSQDRGNTIYF. Full variable domain (outside the CDR3, taken from reference TRBV7-6 and TRBJ1-3): GAGVSQSPRYKVTKRGQDVALRCDPISGHVSLYWYRQALGQGPEFLTYFNYEAQQDKSGLPNDRFSAERPEGSISTLTIQRTEQRDSAMYRCASSQDRGNTIYFGEGSWLTVV.